The present TCR beta chain was sequenced within a study of blood T cell repertoires in COVID-19. For the study at large: PBMCs, B-cell-depleted T cells, or T cells provided the cDNA or gDNA that made up the material.

With 10 bases removed from V and 8 bases from J, the gap between germline ends came to 14 bases. The germline gives CDR1 SNHLY, CDR2 FYNNEI. The CDR3 runs 12 residues. Authors' processing steps: Reference gene primers were amplified, and this amplification served to estimate nucleated cell counts. Some clones are missing from TCRdb's copy, which holds only in-frame ones; the method was immunoSEQ multiplex PCR. V, J and clone size derive from that table, while D and trimming were established from the DNA sequence. The repertoire holds approximately 170,000 clones, with 70% to 90% as singletons. Sequencing input: peripheral blood. This chain uses TRBV2 with TRBJ1-4; no firm D call. The receptor's source is a man older than 75 with COVID-19, enrolled during active disease. The CDR3 DNA follows: TGTGCCACCACAGACCGAGGGGAAAAACTGTTTTTT. Translated, it gives CATTDRGEKLFF.